This TCR beta chain was recovered during a study of Graves' ophthalmopathy and Graves' hyperthyroidism. This clonotype appeared many times. Its target is unknown. CDR1 and CDR2 (germline): SGHTS, YDEGEE. J was trimmed by 5 bases and V by 0 bases; bases with no gene match: 10. The CDR3 has 16 residues. RNA transcripts were the template, and TCR beta CDR3 regions were amplified from them. An initial RT-PCR round employing HTBI primers preceded a second-round multiplex PCR. One entry per CDR3 protein, called by TCRdb with MiXCR from the multiplex PCR reads. The sample records 900,000 to 1,200,000 distinct CDR3 sequences, less than 45% being singletons. Study-wide points: Thyroid clonotypes that were expanded above 0.001 frequency mostly also appeared in blood.

Exclusion applied to patients with other autoimmune diseases, uncontrolled infections, pregnancy or lactation. The specimen was peripheral blood or thyroid tissue (not recorded which). V usage is TRBV5-8 and J usage is TRBJ1-2; 7 bases are a match to TRBD1. This sequence was found in an adult man with Graves' hyperthyroidism. CDR3 sequence: CASSLDGQVLSYGYTF. As DNA, the CDR3 is TGTGCCAGCAGCTTGGATGGACAGGTCCTTTCTTATGGCTACACCTTC.